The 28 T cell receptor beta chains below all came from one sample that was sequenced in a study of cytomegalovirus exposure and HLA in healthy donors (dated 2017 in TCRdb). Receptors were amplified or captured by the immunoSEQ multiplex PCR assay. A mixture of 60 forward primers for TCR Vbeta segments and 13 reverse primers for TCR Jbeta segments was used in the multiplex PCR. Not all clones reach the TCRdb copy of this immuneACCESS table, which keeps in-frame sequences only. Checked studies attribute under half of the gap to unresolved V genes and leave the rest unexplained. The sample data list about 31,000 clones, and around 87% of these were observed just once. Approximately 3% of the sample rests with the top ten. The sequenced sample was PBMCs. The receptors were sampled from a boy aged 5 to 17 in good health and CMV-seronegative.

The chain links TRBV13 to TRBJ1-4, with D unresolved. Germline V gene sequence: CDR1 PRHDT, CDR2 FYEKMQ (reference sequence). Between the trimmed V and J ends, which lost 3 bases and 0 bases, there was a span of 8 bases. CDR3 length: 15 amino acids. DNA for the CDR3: TGTGCCAGCAGCTTGGGCACGGCAACTAATGAAAAACTGTTTTTT. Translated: CASSLGTATNEKLFF.

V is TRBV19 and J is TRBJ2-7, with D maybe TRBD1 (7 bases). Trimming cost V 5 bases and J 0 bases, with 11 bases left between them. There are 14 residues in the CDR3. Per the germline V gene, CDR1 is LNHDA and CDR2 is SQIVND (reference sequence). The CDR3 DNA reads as TGTGCCAGTAGTTCAGGGGGGATCTCCTACGAGCAGTACTTC. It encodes CASSSGGISYEQYF. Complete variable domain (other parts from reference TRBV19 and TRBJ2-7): DGGITQSPKYLFRKEGQNVTLSCEQNLNHDAMYWYRQDPGQGLRLIYYSQIVNDFQKGDIAEGYSVSREKKESFPLTVTSAQKNPTAFYLCASSSGGISYEQYFGPGTRLTVT.

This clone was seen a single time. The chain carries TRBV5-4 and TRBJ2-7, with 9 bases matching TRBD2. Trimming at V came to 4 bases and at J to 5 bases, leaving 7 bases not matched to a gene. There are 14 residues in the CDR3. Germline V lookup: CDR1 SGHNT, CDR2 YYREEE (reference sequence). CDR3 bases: TGTGCCAGCAGCCCCTCTAGCGGGGCCCACGAGCAGTACTTC. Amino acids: CASSPSSGAHEQYF.

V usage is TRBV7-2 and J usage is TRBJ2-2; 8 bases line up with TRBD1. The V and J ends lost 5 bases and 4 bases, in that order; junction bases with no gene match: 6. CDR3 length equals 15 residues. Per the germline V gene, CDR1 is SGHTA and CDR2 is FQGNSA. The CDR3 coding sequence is TGTGCCAGCAGCCCCTGGACAGGGAGCACCGGGGAGCTGTTTTTT. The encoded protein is CASSPWTGSTGELFF.

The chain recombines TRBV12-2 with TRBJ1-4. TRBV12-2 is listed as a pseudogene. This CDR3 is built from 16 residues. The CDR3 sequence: CASRFPGGSNNEKLFF. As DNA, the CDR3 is TGTGCAAGTCGCTTCCCCGGAGGGTCTAATAATGAAAAACTGTTTTTT.

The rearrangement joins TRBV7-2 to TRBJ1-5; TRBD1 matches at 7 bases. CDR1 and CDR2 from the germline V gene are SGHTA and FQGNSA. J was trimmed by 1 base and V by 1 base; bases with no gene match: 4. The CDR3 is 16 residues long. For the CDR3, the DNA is TGTGCCAGCAGCTTAGGAGCAGGGGGGAGCAATCAGCCCCAGCATTTT. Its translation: CASSLGAGGSNQPQHF. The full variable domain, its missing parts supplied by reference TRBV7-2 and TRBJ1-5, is GAGVSQSPSNKVTEKGKDVELRCDPISGHTALYWYRQSLGQGLEFLIYFQGNSAPDKSGLPSDRFSAERTGGSVSTLTIQRTQQEDSAVYLCASSLGAGGSNQPQHFGDGTRLSIL.

Here the CDR3 reads CASSLRAGGGPYEQYF. CDR3 nucleotide sequence: TGTGCCAGCAGCTTAAGGGCGGGGGGTGGACCCTACGAGCAGTACTTC. The chain recombines TRBV7-3 with TRBJ2-7; 8 bases are shared with TRBD2. With V trimmed by 1 base and J by 2 bases, 7 bases remained unmatched. The CDR3 contains 16 residues. The germline V gene encodes CDR1 SGHTA and CDR2 FQGTGA.

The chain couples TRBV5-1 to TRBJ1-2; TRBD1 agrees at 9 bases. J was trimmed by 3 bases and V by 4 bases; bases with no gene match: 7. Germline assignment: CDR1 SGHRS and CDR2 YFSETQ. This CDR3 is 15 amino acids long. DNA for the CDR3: TGCGCCAGCAGCCCGGAGGACAGGGGTGACTATGGCTACACCTTC. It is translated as CASSPEDRGDYGYTF.

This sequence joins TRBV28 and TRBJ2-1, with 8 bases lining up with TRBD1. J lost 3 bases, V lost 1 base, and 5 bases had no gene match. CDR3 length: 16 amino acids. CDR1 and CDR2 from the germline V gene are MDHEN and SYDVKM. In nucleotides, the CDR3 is TGTGCCAGCAGTTTATCGGGCAGGGGGCGCTACAATGAGCAGTTCTTC. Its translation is CASSLSGRGRYNEQFF.

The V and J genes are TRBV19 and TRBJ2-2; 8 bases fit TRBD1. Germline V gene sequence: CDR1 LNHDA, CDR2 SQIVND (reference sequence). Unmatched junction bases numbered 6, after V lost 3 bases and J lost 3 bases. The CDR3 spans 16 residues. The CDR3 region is CASSMGPGGDTGELFF. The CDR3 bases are TGTGCCAGTAGTATGGGGCCAGGGGGCGACACCGGGGAGCTGTTTTTT.

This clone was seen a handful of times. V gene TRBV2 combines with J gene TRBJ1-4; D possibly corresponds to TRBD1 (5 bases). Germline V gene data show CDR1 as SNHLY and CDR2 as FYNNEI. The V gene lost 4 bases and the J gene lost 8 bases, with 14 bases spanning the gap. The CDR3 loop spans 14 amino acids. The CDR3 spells CASSGGGVREKLFF. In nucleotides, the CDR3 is TGTGCCAGCAGTGGGGGAGGGGTTCGGGAAAAACTGTTTTTT. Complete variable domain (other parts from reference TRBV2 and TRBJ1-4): EPEVTQTPSHQVTQMGQEVILRCVPISNHLYFYWYRQILGQKVEFLVSFYNNEISEKSEIFDDQFSVERPDGSNFTLKIRSTKLEDSAMYFCASSGGGVREKLFFGSGTQLSVL.

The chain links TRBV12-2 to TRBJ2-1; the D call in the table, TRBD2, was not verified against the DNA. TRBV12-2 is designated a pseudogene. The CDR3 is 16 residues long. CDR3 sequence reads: CASRPLAGGPYNEQFF. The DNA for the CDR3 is TGTGCAAGTCGACCTCTAGCGGGGGGGCCGTACAATGAGCAGTTCTTC.

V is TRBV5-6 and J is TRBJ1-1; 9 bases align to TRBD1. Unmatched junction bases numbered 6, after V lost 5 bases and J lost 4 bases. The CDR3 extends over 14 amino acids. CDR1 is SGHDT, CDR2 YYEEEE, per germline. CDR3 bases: TGTGCCAGCAGAGACGGGACAGGGATCACTGAAGCTTTCTTT. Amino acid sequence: CASRDGTGITEAFF.

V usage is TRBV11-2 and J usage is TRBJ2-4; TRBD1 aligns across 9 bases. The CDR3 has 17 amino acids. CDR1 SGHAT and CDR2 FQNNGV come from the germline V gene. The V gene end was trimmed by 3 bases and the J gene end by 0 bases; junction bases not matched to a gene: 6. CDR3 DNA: TGTGCCAGCAGCTTGGGGACAGGGAATCAAGCCAAAAACATTCAGTACTTC. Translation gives CASSLGTGNQAKNIQYF.

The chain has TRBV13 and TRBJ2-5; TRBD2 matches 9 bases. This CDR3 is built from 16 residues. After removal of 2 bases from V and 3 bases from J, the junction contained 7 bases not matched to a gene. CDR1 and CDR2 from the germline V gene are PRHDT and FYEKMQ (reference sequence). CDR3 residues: CASSLRLAGGKETQYF. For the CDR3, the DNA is TGTGCCAGCAGCTTACGCCTGGCGGGGGGGAAAGAGACCCAGTACTTC.

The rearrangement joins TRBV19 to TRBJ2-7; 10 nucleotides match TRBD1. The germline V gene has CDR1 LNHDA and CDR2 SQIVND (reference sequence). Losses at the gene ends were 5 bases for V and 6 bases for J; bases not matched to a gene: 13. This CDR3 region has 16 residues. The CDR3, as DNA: TGTGCCAGTAGTTCTTCGGGACAGGGGATGTCGGGCGAGCAGTACTTC. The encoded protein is CASSSSGQGMSGEQYF.

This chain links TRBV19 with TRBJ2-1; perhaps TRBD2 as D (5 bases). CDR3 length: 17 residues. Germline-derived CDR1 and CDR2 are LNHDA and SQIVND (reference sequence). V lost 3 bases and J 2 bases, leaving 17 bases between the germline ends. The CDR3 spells CASSIRGFEKTYNEQFF. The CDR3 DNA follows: TGTGCCAGTAGTATTCGCGGGTTTGAAAAGACCTACAATGAGCAGTTCTTC.

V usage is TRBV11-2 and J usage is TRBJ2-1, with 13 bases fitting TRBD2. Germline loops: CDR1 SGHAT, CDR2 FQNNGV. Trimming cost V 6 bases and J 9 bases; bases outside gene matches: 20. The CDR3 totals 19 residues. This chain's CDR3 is CASRTLRTDTSGGEGEQFF. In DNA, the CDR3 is TGTGCCAGCAGGACCCTTCGCACAGACACTAGCGGGGGGGAGGGTGAGCAGTTCTTC.

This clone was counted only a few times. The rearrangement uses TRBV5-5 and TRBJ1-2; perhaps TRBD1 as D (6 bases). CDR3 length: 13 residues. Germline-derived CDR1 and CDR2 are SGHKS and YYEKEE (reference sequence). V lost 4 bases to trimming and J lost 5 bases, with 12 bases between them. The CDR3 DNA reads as TGTGCCAGCAGCCCAGGGGAAGGTTATGGCTACACCTTC. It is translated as CASSPGEGYGYTF.

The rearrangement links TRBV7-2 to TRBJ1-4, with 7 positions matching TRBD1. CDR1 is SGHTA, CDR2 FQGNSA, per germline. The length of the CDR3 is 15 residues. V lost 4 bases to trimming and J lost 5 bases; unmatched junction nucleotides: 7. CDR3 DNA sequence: TGTGCCAGCAGCTCGACAACAGGGGCGAATGAAAAACTGTTTTTT. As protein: CASSSTTGANEKLFF.

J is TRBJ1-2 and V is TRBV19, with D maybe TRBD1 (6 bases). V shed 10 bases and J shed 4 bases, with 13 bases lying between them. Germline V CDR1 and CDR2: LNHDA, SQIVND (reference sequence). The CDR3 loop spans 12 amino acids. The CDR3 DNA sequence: TGTGCCATATCCGGGACACGCTATGGCTACACCTTC. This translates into CAISGTRYGYTF.

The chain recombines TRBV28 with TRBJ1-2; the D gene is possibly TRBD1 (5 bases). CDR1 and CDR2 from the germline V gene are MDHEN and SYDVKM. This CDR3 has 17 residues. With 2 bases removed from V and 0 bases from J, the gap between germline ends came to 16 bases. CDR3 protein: CASSLLHGGEANYGYTF. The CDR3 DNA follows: TGTGCCAGCAGTTTACTTCATGGGGGGGAGGCTAACTATGGCTACACCTTC.

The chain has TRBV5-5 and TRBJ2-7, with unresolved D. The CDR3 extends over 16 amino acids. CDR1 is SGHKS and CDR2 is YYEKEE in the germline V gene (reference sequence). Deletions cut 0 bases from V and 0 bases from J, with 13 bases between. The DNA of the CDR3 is TGTGCCAGCAGCTTGGACACCCGGTGGAGCTCCTACGAGCAGTACTTC. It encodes CASSLDTRWSSYEQYF. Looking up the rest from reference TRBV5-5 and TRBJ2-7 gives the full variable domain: DAGVTQSPTHLIKTRGQQVTLRCSPISGHKSVSWYQQVLGQGPQFIFQYYEKEERGRGNFPDRFSARQFPNYSSELNVNALLLGDSALYLCASSLDTRWSSYEQYFGPGTRLTVT.

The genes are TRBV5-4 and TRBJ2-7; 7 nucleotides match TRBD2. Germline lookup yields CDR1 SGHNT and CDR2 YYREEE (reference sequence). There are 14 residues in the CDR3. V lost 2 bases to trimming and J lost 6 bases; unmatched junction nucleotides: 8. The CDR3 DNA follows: TGTGCCAGCAGCTTAACGAGCGGGGTCCGCGAGCAGTACTTC. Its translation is CASSLTSGVREQYF.

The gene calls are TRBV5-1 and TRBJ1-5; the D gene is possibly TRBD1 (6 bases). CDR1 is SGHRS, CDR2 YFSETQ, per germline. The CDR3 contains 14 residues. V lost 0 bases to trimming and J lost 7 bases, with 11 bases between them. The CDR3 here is CASSLEGGVQPQHF. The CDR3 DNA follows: TGCGCCAGCAGCTTGGAGGGGGGGGTCCAGCCCCAGCATTTT.

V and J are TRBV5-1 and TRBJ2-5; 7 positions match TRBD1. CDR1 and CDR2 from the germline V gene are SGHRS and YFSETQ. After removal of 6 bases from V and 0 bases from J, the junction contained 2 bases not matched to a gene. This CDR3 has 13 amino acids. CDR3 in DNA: TGCGCCAGCACGGACAGGAACCAAGAGACCCAGTACTTC. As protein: CASTDRNQETQYF.

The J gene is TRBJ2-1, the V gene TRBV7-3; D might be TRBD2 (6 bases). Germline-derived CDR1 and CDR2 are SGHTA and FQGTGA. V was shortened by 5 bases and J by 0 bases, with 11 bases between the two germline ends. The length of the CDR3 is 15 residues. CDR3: CASSLGTSSYNEQFF. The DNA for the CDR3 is TGTGCCAGCAGCCTCGGGACTTCCTCCTACAATGAGCAGTTCTTC.

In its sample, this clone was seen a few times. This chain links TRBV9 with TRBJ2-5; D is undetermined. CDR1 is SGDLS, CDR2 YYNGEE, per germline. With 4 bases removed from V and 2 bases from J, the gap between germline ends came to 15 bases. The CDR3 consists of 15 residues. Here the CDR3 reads CASSSTAYWQETQYF. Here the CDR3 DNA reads TGTGCCAGCAGCTCCACAGCCTACTGGCAAGAGACCCAGTACTTC.